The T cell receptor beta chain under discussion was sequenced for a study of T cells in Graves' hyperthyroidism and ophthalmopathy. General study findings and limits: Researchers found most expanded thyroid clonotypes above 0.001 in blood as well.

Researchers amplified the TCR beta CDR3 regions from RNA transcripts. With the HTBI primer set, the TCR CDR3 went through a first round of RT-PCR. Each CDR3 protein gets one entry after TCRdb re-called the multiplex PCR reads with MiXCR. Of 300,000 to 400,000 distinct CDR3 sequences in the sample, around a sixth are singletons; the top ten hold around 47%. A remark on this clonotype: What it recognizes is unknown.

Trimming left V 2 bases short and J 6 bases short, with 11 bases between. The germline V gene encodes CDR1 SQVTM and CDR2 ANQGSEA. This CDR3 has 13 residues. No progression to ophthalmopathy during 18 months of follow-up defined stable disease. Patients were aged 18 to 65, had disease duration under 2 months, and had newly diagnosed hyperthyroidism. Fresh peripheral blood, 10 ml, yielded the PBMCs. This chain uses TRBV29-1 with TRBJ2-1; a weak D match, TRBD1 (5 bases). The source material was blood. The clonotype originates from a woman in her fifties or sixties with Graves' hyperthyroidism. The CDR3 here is CSVEYRGFNEQFF. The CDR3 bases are TGCAGCGTTGAATATAGGGGTTTCAATGAGCAGTTCTTC.